Presented here are 21 T cell receptor beta chains from one specimen sequenced in a study of tumor T cells in aggressive B-cell lymphoma. The table came from immunoSEQ multiplex PCR; TCRdb's copy has only in-frame clones and leaves some out. Of around 8,400 clones detected, approximately 83% appear once; the ten largest clones hold around 5.2%. The specimen was tumor tissue. These receptors were collected from an adult with diffuse large B cell lymphoma.

This clone was seen just once. The rearrangement joins TRBV23-1 to TRBJ2-3; TRBD1 matches at 10 bases. TRBV23-1 is placed among ORFs of uncertain function. With V trimmed by 5 bases and J by 4 bases, 3 bases remained unmatched. The CDR3 covers 14 residues. CDR3 amino acids: CASSYGTGADTQYF. CDR3 in DNA: TGCGCCAGCAGTTATGGGACAGGGGCAGATACGCAGTATTTT.

The rearrangement joins TRBV2 to TRBJ1-2, with D possibly TRBD1 on 5 matching bases. Trimming took off 4 bases at V and 3 bases at J, with 9 bases between the two ends. Looked up from germline, CDR1 is SNHLY and CDR2 is FYNNEI. The CDR3 spans 13 residues. The CDR3 nucleotides read TGTGCCAGCAGTGTGGGAGGGGACTATGGCTACACCTTC. Protein sequence: CASSVGGDYGYTF.

The V gene is TRBV5-1, the J gene TRBJ2-5; the D gene is possibly TRBD1 (6 bases). The CDR3 has 13 amino acids. Deletions cut 0 bases from V and 5 bases from J, with 8 bases between. The V gene's germline CDR1 is SGHRS and CDR2 YFSETQ. CDR3 region: CASSLDRDETQYF. DNA of the CDR3: TGCGCCAGCAGCTTGGACAGGGACGAGACCCAGTACTTC.

Of note for this clone: An end of the junction does not agree with germline; a read error may underlie this. Different DNA sequences within this sample yield the same CDR3. The chain links TRBV29-1 to TRBJ2-3, with D perhaps matching TRBD2 (6 bases). Germline V gives CDR1 SQVTM, CDR2 ANQGSEA. The CDR3 spans 17 residues. The CDR3 loop is CSVEARTSRPSTDTQYF. The CDR3 DNA sequence: TGCAGCGTTGAAGCGCGAACTAGCAGACCTAGCACGGATACGCAGTATTTT.

With regard to this clone: Other DNA sequences in the same sample also yield this CDR3. The genes are TRBV29-1 and TRBJ2-5; 7 nucleotides match TRBD2. The ends lost 2 bases at V and 3 bases at J; junction bases unmatched: 9. The length of the CDR3 is 15 residues. Germline assignment: CDR1 SQVTM and CDR2 ANQGSEA. DNA for the CDR3: TGCAGCGTTGAACATCCTAGCGGAACGGAAGAGACCCAGTACTTC. Protein product: CSVEHPSGTEETQYF.

This clone was observed once. V gene TRBV18 combines with J gene TRBJ1-4, with D possibly being TRBD1 (5 bases). The CDR3 is 16 residues long. Germline V gives CDR1 KGHSH, CDR2 LQKENI. The V and J ends lost 2 bases and 7 bases respectively, with 17 bases between them. CDR3 sequence reads: CASSPYYRHVSEKLFF. The CDR3 DNA follows: TGTGCCAGCTCACCATATTACAGGCATGTTTCTGAAAAACTGTTTTTT.

This chain uses TRBV10-1 with TRBJ1-2, with D uncertain. This CDR3 is 17 amino acids long. Looked up from germline, CDR1 is WNHNN and CDR2 is SYGVQD (reference sequence). The ends were cut back, 3 bases at V and 4 bases at J, with 21 bases in the middle. The CDR3 sequence is CASSDATRSRKIYGYTF. The CDR3 bases are TGCGCCAGCAGTGATGCGACAAGATCGCGAAAGATCTATGGCTACACCTTC.

This chain uses TRBV9 with TRBJ1-4; the D is unclear. Germline V gene data show CDR1 as SGDLS and CDR2 as YYNGEE. The CDR3 length is 15 residues. The V end was cut by 0 bases, the J end by 0 bases, with 6 bases between. For the CDR3, the DNA is TGTGCCAGCAGCGTAGGGCCAGCAACTAATGAAAAACTGTTTTTT. This codes for CASSVGPATNEKLFF.

This chain joins TRBV28 and TRBJ2-3; D remains unclear. The CDR3 is 12 amino acids. V gave up 0 bases and J gave up 11 bases, with 9 bases separating them. Germline-derived CDR1 and CDR2 are MDHEN and SYDVKM. CDR3 region: CASSLWTLGQYF. The CDR3 DNA sequence: TGTGCCAGCAGTTTATGGACTCTAGGGCAGTATTTT.

CDR3 in DNA: TGTGCCAGTAGTATAGAGACTGGCGGCACAGATACGCAGTATTTT. This codes for CASSIETGGTDTQYF. The chain has TRBV19 and TRBJ2-3; D remains ambiguous. The CDR3 covers 15 residues. The V and J ends lost 0 bases and 1 base respectively, with 8 bases between them. Germline V gene lookup returns CDR1 LNHDA and CDR2 SQIVND (reference sequence).

The V call is TRBV19, the J call TRBJ2-7; 7 bases match TRBD1. Germline assignment: CDR1 LNHDA and CDR2 SQIVND (reference sequence). The V and J ends lost 7 bases and 1 base, in that order; junction bases with no gene match: 7. This CDR3 spans 14 amino acids. The CDR3 nucleotides are TGTGCCAGTAATATTCGGACAGGTTCCTACGAGCAGTACTTC. Amino acids: CASNIRTGSYEQYF.

The chain links TRBV5-6 to TRBJ2-3; 10 nucleotides align to TRBD1. Germline loops: CDR1 SGHDT, CDR2 YYEEEE. The CDR3 is 15 amino acids. V was pared by 0 bases and J by 4 bases, with 2 bases of the junction left unmatched. The CDR3 region is CASSLGTGGADTQYF. CDR3 DNA sequence: TGTGCCAGCAGCTTGGGGACAGGGGGGGCAGATACGCAGTATTTT.

The chain couples TRBV9 to TRBJ2-5; TRBD2 agrees at 10 bases. The germline V gene has CDR1 SGDLS and CDR2 YYNGEE. CDR3 length: 16 residues. V trimming: 3 bases; J trimming: 2 bases; junction bases outside the gene matches: 7. CDR3 in amino acids: CASSARNSGGQETQYF. The CDR3 nucleotides are TGTGCCAGCAGCGCACGTAATAGCGGGGGGCAAGAGACCCAGTACTTC.

The chain has TRBV19 and TRBJ1-6, with D possibly being TRBD1 (6 bases). The CDR3 runs to 14 residues. Germline assignment: CDR1 LNHDA and CDR2 SQIVND (reference sequence). V lost 7 bases to trimming and J lost 2 bases, with 9 bases between them. The DNA for the CDR3 is TGTGCCAGTAACAGGGATCCCTATAATTCACCCCTCCACTTT. It translates to CASNRDPYNSPLHF.

CDR3 sequence: CASSPQGQEETQYF. CDR3 DNA sequence: TGTGCCAGCAGCCCCCAGGGACAGGAAGAGACCCAGTACTTC. The chain recombines TRBV7-9 with TRBJ2-5; 8 nucleotides match TRBD1. Germline V gene data show CDR1 as SEHNR and CDR2 as FQNEAQ (reference sequence). The J segment lost 3 bases and the V segment lost 5 bases, leaving 5 bases of the junction unmatched. The length of the CDR3 is 14 residues.

The CDR3 DNA reads as TGTGCCATCAATCGACAGGGAGACACCGGGGAGCTGTTTTTT. This gives the protein CAINRQGDTGELFF. The chain has TRBV10-3 and TRBJ2-2; 7 nucleotides line up with TRBD1. Looked up from germline, CDR1 is ENHRY and CDR2 is SYGVKD. This CDR3 has 14 residues. V was clipped by 7 bases and J by 3 bases; unmatched bases: 5.

The V and J genes are TRBV10-3 and TRBJ2-5; 12 positions agree with TRBD2. V was pared by 6 bases and J by 1 base, with 12 bases of the junction left unmatched. The CDR3 is made up of 18 amino acids. CDR1 is ENHRY, CDR2 SYGVKD, per germline. The CDR3 DNA reads as TGTGCCATCAGCGCCGACTCACGGACTAGCGGGACCCAAGAGACCCAGTACTTC. Protein: CAISADSRTSGTQETQYF.

The rearrangement uses TRBV7-3 and TRBJ2-7; D possibly corresponds to TRBD1 (5 bases). CDR3 length: 14 amino acids. Trimming pared 5 bases from V and 6 bases from J, leaving 17 bases between. Germline loops: CDR1 SGHTA, CDR2 FQGTGA. In DNA, the CDR3 is TGTGCCAGCAGCCTCCAGGGCCCCGCGAGCGAGCAGTACTTC. It translates to CASSLQGPASEQYF.

The chain couples TRBV5-1 to TRBJ2-3, with 10 bases matching TRBD1. Unmatched junction bases numbered 6, after V lost 3 bases and J lost 2 bases. Germline V gene data show CDR1 as SGHRS and CDR2 as YFSETQ. The CDR3 contains 16 residues. Here the CDR3 reads CASSSRGTGDTDTQYF. As DNA, the CDR3 is TGCGCCAGCAGCTCTAGGGGGACAGGGGACACAGATACGCAGTATTTT.

The chain joins TRBV15 to TRBJ2-5; tentative D call: TRBD2 (6 bases). V lost 3 bases and J lost 6, with 11 bases in between. This CDR3 comprises 13 residues. Looked up from germline, CDR1 is LNHNV and CDR2 is YYDKDF (reference sequence). In nucleotides, the CDR3 is TGTGCCACCAGCAGCGTTCGCGGGAAGACCCAGTACTTC. Protein: CATSSVRGKTQYF.

The gene calls are TRBV5-1 and TRBJ2-1; 10 bases align to TRBD2. CDR1 is SGHRS, CDR2 YFSETQ, per germline. This CDR3 contains 15 residues. V gave up 4 bases and J gave up 4 bases; unmatched junction bases: 5. The CDR3 coding sequence is TGCGCCAGCAGCCCTAGCGGGGGCTTTTACAATGAGCAGTTCTTC. Translating gives CASSPSGGFYNEQFF.